Listed below are T cell receptor beta chains from one sample, sequenced in a study of T-cell reconstitution after alpha-beta-depleted transplantation in children. Each CDR3 protein is one row after TCRdb ran MiXCR on the PCR reads. The table lists roughly 100,000 distinct CDR3 sequences, around 5.9% of them singletons. Sample: PBMCs, mostly from graft donor cells, taken 60 days after TCRalphabeta/CD19-depleted stem cell transplant. The receptors were sampled from a female patient aged 2-10 years who had a stem cell transplant for Fanconi anemia, so the T cells may come from the graft donor. Each CDR3 is given with its conserved first and last residue. Fields, in order: J gene, CDR3 length, D gene, clone size, V gene, CDR3 protein, CDR3 DNA. The D gene is left open where the match is weak. Size tells how often a clone was seen (once, few, many) or the class of an expanded clone, and some rows leave it out.

TRBJ2-1 | 16 | TRBD2 | - | TRBV7-3 | CASSPGLAGVYNEQFF | TGTGCCAGCAGCCCCGGACTAGCCGGAGTCTACAATGAGCAGTTCTTC
TRBJ2-5 | 14 | - | many | TRBV6-5 | CASSYSATQETQYF | TGTGCCAGCAGTTACTCCGCTACTCAAGAGACCCAGTACTTC
TRBJ2-4 | 15 | - | many | TRBV5-1 | CASSWDKRNKNIQYF | TGCGCCAGCAGCTGGGACAAGAGGAACAAAAACATTCAGTACTTC
TRBJ2-2 | 16 | TRBD2 | many | TRBV18 | CASSLGLAGENGELFF | TGTGCCAGCTCACTAGGACTAGCGGGAGAGAACGGGGAGCTGTTTTTT
TRBJ1-1 | 13 | - | - | TRBV20-1 | CSARDSRRGEAFF | TGCAGTGCTAGAGATTCCAGACGGGGTGAAGCTTTCTTT
TRBJ2-1 | 12 | TRBD2 | few | TRBV12-3/TRBV12-4 | CASTRGAGEQFF | TGTGCCAGCACGCGGGGGGCAGGTGAGCAGTTCTTC
TRBJ2-3 | 12 | TRBD1 | many | TRBV20-1 | CSVNQGADTQYF | TGCAGTGTAAATCAGGGGGCAGATACGCAGTATTTT
TRBJ2-5 | 16 | - | many | TRBV5-6 | CASSRTPGDSEKTQYF | TGTGCCAGCAGCCGAACTCCAGGGGATTCAGAAAAGACCCAGTACTTC
TRBJ1-5 | 12 | - | many | TRBV28 | CASSFTLEPQHF | TGTGCCAGCAGCTTTACCCTAGAGCCCCAGCATTTT
TRBJ2-5 | 15 | TRBD1 | many | TRBV20-1 | CSALPLDRDQETQYF | TGCAGTGCTCTACCCCTTGACAGGGATCAAGAGACCCAGTACTTC
TRBJ2-3 | 15 | TRBD2 | - | TRBV7-3 | CASSPGAGGPDTQYF | TGTGCCAGCAGCCCAGGAGCGGGAGGGCCAGATACGCAGTATTTT
TRBJ1-5 | 15 | - | - | TRBV7-3 | CASSLCEHRILAQHF | TGTGCCAGCAGCTTATGTGAGCACAGGATCTTGGCCCAGCATTTT
TRBJ2-7 | 12 | - | many | TRBV7-2 | CASSLAGREQYF | TGTGCCAGCAGCTTAGCGGGTAGGGAGCAGTACTTC
TRBJ2-5 | 13 | TRBD2 | many | TRBV12-3/TRBV12-4 | CASTSGEGETQYF | TGTGCCAGCACCTCGGGGGAGGGAGAGACCCAGTACTTC
TRBJ1-2 | 17 | - | - | TRBV7-9 | CASSLFPDRTANYGYTF | TGTGCCAGCAGCTTATTCCCCGACAGGACAGCTAACTATGGCTACACCTTC
TRBJ1-2 | 13 | TRBD1 | many | TRBV29-1 | CSVVEGARNGYTF | TGCAGCGTTGTGGAGGGGGCGCGTAATGGCTACACCTTC